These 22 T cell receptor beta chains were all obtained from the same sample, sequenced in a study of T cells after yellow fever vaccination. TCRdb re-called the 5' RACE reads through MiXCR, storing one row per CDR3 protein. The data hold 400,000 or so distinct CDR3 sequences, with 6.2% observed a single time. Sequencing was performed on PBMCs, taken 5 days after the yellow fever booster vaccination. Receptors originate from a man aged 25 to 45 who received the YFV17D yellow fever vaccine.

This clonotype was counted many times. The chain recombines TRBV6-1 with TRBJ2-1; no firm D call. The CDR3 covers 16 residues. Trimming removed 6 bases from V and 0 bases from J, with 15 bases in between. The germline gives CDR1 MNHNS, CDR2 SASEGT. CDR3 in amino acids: CASSLTTSTSYNEQFF. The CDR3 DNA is TGTGCCAGCAGCCTAACAACTTCGACCTCCTACAATGAGCAGTTCTTC.

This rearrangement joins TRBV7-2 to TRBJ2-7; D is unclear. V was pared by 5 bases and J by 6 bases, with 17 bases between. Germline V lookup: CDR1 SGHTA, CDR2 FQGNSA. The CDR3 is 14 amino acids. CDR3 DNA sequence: TGTGCCAGCAGCCCTGGGGTCTCTTCCAGCGAGCAGTACTTC. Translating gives CASSPGVSSSEQYF.

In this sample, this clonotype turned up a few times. The CDR3 reads CASSFDLRAYGYTF. The CDR3 nucleotides are TGTGCCAGCAGCTTTGACCTCCGCGCCTATGGCTACACCTTC. V and J are TRBV7-8 and TRBJ1-2; D is unclear. Looked up from germline, CDR1 is SGHVS and CDR2 is FQNEAQ. V lost 3 bases and J lost 4, with 12 bases in between. The CDR3 spans 14 residues.

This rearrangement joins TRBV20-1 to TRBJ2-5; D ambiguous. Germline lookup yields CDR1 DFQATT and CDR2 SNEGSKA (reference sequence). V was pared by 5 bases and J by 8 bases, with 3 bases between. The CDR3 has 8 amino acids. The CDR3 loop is CSALTQYF. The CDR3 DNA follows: TGCAGTGCTCTTACCCAGTACTTC.

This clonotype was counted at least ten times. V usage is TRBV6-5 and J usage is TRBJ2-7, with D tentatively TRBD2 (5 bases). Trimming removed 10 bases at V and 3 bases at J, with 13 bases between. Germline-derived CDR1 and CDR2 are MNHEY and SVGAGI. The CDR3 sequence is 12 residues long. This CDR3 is CATLGESYEQYF. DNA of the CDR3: TGTGCCACCCTCGGGGAGAGCTACGAGCAGTACTTC.

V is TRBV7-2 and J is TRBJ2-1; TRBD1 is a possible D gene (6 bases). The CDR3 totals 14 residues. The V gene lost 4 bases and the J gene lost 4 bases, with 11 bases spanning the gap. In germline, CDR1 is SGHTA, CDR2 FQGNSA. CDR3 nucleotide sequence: TGTGCCAGCAGCTCCCTCGGACAGTACAATGAGCAGTTCTTC. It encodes CASSSLGQYNEQFF.

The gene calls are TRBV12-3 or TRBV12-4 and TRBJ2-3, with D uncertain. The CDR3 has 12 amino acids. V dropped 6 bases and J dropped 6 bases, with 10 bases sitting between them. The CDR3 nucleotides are TGTGCCAGCAGCGAATCCCTTGATACGCAGTATTTT. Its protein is CASSESLDTQYF.

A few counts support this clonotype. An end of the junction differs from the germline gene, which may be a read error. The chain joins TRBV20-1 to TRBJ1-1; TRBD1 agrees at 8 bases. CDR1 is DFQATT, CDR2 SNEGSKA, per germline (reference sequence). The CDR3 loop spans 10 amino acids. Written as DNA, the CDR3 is TGCAGTGCTAGAGATCGTACAGGGGGATTT. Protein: CSARDRTGGF.

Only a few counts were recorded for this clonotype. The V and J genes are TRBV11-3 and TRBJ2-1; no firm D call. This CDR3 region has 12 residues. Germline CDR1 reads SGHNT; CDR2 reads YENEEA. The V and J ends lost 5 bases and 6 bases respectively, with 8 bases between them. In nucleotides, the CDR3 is TGTGCCAGCAGCCTAAGAGCCAATGAGCAGTTCTTC. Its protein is CASSLRANEQFF.

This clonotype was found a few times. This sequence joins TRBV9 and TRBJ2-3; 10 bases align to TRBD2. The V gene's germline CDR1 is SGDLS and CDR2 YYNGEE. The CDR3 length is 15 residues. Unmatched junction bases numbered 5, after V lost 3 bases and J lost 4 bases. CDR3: CASSASGREADTQYF. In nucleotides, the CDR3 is TGTGCCAGCAGCGCTAGCGGGAGAGAGGCAGATACGCAGTATTTT.

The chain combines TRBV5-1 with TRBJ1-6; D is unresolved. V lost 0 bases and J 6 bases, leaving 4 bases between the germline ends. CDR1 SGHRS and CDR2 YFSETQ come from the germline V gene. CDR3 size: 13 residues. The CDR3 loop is CASSLELNSPLHF. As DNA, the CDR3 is TGCGCCAGCAGCTTGGAACTTAATTCACCCCTCCACTTT.

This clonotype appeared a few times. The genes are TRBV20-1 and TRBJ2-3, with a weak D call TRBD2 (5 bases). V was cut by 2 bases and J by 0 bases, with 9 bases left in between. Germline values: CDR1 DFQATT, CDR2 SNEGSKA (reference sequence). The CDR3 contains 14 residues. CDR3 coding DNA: TGCAGTGCTAGAATTAGGACTAGCACAGATACGCAGTATTTT. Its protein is CSARIRTSTDTQYF.

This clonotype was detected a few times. The CDR3 is CASIDVSNYGYTF. The DNA of the CDR3 is TGTGCCAGCATAGACGTCTCTAACTATGGCTACACCTTC. The chain links TRBV6-2 or TRBV6-3 to TRBJ1-2; the D is unclear. The V end was cut by 7 bases, the J end by 0 bases, with 9 bases between. Germline loops: CDR1 MNHEY, CDR2 SVGEGT. The CDR3 loop spans 13 amino acids.

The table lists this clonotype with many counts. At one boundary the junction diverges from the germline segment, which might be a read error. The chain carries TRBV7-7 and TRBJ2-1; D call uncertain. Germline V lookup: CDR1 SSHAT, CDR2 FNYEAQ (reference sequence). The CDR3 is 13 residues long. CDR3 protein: CASSSSRIDEQFF. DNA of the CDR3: TGTGCTAGCAGCTCGAGTAGGATCGATGAGCAGTTCTTC.

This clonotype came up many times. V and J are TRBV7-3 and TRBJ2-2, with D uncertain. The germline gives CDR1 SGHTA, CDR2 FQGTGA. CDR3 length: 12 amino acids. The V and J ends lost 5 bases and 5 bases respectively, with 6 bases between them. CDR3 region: CASSATTGELFF. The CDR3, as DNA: TGTGCCAGCAGCGCCACGACCGGGGAGCTGTTTTTT.

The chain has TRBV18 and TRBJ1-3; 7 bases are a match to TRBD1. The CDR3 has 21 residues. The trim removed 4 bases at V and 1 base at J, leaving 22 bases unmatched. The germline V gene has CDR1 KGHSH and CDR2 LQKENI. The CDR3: CASSLYHPTGRSASSGNTIYF. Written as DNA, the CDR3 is TGTGCCAGCTCACTGTATCATCCGACAGGGCGATCCGCTAGTTCTGGAAACACCATATATTTT. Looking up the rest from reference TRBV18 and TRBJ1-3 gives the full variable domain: NAGVMQNPRHLVRRRGQEARLRCSPMKGHSHVYWYRQLPEEGLKFMVYLQKENIIDESGMPKERFSAEFPKEGPSILRIQQVVRGDSAAYFCASSLYHPTGRSASSGNTIYFGEGSWLTVV.

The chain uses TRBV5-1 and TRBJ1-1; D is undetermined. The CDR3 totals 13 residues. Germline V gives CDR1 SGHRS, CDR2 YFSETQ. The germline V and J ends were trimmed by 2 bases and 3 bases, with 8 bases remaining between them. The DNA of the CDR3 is TGCGCCAGCAGCTTCAGTCGGGACACTGAAGCTTTCTTT. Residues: CASSFSRDTEAFF.

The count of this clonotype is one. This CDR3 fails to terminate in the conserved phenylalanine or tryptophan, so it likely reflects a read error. This CDR3 reads CASSFEGQPGDEQYL. CDR3 sequence (DNA): TGTGCCAGCAGTTTCGAAGGACAGCCAGGCGACGAGCAGTACCTC. The chain carries TRBV12-3 or TRBV12-4 and TRBJ2-7; TRBD1 is a possible D gene (6 bases). This CDR3 spans 15 amino acids. V lost 3 bases and J 5 bases, leaving 17 bases between the germline ends.

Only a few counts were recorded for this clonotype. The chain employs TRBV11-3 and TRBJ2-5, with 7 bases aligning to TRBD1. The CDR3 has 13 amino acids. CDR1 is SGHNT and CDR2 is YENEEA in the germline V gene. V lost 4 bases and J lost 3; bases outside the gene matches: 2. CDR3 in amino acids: CASSSGQEETQYF. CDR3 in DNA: TGTGCCAGCAGCTCCGGACAGGAAGAGACCCAGTACTTC. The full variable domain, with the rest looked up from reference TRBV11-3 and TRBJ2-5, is EAGVVQSPRYKIIEKKQPVAFWCNPISGHNTLYWYLQNLGQGPELLIRYENEEAVDDSQLPKDRFSAERLKGVDSTLKIQPAELGDSAVYLCASSSGQEETQYFGPGTRLLVL.

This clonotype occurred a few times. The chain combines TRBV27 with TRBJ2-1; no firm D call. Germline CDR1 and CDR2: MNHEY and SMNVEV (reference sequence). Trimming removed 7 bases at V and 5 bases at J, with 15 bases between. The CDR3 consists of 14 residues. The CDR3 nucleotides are TGTGCCAGCACGCGAGGCCTGCTCCACAATGAGCAGTTCTTC. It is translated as CASTRGLLHNEQFF.

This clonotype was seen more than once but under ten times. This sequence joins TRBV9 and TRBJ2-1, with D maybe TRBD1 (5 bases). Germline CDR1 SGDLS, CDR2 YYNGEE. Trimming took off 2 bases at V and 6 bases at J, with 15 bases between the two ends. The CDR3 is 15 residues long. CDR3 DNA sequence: TGTGCCAGCAGCGTGTCCGGAATAGGGGTCAATGAGCAGTTCTTC. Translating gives CASSVSGIGVNEQFF.

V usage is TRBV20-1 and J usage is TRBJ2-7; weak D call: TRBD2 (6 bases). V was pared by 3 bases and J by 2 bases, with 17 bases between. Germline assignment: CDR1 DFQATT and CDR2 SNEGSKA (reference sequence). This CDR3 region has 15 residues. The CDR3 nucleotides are TGCAGTGCTAGTGATTCTAGGACTATCGCCTACGAGCAGTACTTC. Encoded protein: CSASDSRTIAYEQYF.